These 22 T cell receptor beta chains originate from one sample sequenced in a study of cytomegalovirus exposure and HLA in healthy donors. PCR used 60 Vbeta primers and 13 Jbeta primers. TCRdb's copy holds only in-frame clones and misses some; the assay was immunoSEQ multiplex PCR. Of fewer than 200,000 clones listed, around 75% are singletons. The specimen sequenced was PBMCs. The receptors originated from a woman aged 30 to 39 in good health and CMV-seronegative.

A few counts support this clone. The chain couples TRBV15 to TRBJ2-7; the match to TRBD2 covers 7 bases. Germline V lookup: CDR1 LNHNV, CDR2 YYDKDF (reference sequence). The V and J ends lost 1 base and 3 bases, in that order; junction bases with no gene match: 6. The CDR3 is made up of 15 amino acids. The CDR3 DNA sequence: TGTGCCACCAGCAGAGGCAGCGGGGACTTCTACGAGCAGTACTTC. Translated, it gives CATSRGSGDFYEQYF. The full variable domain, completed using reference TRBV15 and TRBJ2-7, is DAMVIQNPRYQVTQFGKPVTLSCSQTLNHNVMYWYQQKSSQAPKLLFHYYDKDFNNEADTPDNFQSRRPNTSFCFLDIRSPGLGDTAMYLCATSRGSGDFYEQYFGPGTRLTVT.

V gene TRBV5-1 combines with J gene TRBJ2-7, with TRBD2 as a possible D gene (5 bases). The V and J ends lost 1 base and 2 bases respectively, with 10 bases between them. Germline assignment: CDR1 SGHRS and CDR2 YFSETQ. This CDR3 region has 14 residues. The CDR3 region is CASSLPGITYEQYF. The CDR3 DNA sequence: TGCGCCAGCAGCTTGCCGGGGATTACCTACGAGCAGTACTTC.

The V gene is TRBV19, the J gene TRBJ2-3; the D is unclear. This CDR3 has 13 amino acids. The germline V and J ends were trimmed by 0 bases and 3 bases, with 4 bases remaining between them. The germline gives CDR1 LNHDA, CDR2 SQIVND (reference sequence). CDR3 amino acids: CASSIDRTDTQYF. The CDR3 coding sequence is TGTGCCAGTAGTATAGATCGGACAGATACGCAGTATTTT.

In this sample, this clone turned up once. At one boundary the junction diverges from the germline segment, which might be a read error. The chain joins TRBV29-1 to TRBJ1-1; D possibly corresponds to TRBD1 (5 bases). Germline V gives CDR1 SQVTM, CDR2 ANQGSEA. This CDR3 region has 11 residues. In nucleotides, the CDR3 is TGCAGCGTTGAAGTTTGGGCAGGGCCCCTCTTT. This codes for CSVEVWAGPLF.

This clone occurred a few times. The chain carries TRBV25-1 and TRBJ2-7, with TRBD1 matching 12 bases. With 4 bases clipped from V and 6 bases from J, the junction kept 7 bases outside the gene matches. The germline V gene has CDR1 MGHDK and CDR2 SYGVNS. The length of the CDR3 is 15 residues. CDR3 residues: CASSGDRGRRGEQYF. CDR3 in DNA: TGTGCCAGCAGTGGGGACAGGGGGCGCCGGGGCGAGCAGTACTTC.

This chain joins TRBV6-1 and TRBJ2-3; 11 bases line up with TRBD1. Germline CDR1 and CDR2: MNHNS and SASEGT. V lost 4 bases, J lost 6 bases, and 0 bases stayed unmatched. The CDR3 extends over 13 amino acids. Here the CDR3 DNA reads TGTGCCAGCAGTGGGACAGGGGGCGATACGCAGTATTTT. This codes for CASSGTGGDTQYF.

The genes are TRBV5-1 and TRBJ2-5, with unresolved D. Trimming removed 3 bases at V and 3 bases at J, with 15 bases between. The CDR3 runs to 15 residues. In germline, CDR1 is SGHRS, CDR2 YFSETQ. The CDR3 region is CASSSFPGGKETQYF. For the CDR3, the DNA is TGCGCCAGCAGCTCATTCCCCGGCGGAAAAGAGACCCAGTACTTC. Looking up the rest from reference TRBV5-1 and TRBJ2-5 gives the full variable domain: KAGVTQTPRYLIKTRGQQVTLSCSPISGHRSVSWYQQTPGQGLQFLFEYFSETQRNKGNFPGRFSGRQFSNSRSEMNVSTLELGDSALYLCASSSFPGGKETQYFGPGTRLLVL.

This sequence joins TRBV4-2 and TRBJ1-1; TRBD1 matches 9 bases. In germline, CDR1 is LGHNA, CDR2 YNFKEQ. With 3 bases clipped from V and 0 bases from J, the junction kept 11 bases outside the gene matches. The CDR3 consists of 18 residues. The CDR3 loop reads CASSHGTGSHLMNTEAFF. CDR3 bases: TGTGCCAGCAGCCACGGGACAGGGAGTCACCTCATGAACACTGAAGCTTTCTTT.

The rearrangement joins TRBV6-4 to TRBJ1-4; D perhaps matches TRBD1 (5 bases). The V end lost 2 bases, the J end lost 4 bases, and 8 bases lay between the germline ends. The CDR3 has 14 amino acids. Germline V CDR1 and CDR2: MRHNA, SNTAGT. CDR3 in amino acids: CASSDGGINEKLFF. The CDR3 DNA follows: TGTGCCAGCAGTGACGGGGGGATTAATGAAAAACTGTTTTTT.

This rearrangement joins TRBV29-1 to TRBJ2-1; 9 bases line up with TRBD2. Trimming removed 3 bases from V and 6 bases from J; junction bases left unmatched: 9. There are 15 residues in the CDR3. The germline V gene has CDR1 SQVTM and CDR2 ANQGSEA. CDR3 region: CSVDIIAGVLNEQFF. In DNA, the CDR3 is TGCAGCGTTGACATCATAGCGGGAGTTCTCAATGAGCAGTTCTTC.

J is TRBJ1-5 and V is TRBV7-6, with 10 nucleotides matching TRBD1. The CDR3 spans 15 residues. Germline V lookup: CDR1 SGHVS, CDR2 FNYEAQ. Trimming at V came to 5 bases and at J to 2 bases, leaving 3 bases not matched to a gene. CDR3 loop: CASSLGTGGNQPQHF. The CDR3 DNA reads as TGTGCCAGCAGCCTAGGGACAGGGGGCAATCAGCCCCAGCATTTT.

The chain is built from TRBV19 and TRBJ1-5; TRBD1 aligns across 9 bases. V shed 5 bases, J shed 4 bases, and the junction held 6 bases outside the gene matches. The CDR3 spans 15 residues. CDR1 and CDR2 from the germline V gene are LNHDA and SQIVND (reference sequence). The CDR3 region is CASSRQGVGNQPQHF. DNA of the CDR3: TGTGCCAGTAGTCGACAGGGGGTGGGGAATCAGCCCCAGCATTTT.

The CDR3 reads CASSDTNTDTQYF. In DNA form, the CDR3 reads TGTGCCAGCAGTGACACAAACACAGATACGCAGTATTTT. The chain links TRBV27 to TRBJ2-3; D ambiguous. CDR1 is MNHEY and CDR2 is SMNVEV in the germline V gene (reference sequence). The length of the CDR3 is 13 residues. V was shortened by 5 bases and J by 2 bases, with 8 bases between the two germline ends.

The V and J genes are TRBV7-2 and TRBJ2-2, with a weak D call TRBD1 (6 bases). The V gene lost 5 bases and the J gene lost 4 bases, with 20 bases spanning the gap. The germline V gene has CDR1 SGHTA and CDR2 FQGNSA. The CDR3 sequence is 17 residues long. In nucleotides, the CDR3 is TGTGCCAGCAGCAAGCAGGGGACCAGAATTTCCACCGGGGAGCTGTTTTTT. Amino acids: CASSKQGTRISTGELFF.

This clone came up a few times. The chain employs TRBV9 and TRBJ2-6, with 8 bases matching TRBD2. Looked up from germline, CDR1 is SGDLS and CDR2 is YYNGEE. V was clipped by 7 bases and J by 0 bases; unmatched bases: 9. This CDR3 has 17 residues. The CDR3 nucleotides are TGTGCCAGCGCGGGGGGCGCTACCTTCTCTGGGGCCAACGTCCTGACTTTC. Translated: CASAGGATFSGANVLTF.

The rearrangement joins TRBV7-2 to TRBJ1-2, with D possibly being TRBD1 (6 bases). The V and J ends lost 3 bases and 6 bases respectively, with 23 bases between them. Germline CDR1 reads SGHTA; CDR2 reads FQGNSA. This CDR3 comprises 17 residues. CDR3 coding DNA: TGTGCCAGCAGCTTGCCCTGGGGTCGGCCAGGGGATGATGGCTACACCTTC. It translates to CASSLPWGRPGDDGYTF.

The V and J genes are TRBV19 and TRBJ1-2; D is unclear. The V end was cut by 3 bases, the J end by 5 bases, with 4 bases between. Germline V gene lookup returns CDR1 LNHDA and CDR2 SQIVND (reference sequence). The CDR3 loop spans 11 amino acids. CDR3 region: CASSILYGYTF. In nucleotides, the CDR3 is TGTGCCAGTAGTATCCTATATGGCTACACCTTC. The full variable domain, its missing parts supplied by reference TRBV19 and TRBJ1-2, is DGGITQSPKYLFRKEGQNVTLSCEQNLNHDAMYWYRQDPGQGLRLIYYSQIVNDFQKGDIAEGYSVSREKKESFPLTVTSAQKNPTAFYLCASSILYGYTFGSGTRLTVV.

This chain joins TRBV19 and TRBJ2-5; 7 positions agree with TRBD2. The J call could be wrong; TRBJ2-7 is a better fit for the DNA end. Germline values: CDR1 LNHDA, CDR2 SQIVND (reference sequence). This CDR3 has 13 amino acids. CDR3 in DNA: TGTGCCAGTAGTATGGCTAGCGGATACGAGCAGTACTTC. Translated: CASSMASGYEQYF.

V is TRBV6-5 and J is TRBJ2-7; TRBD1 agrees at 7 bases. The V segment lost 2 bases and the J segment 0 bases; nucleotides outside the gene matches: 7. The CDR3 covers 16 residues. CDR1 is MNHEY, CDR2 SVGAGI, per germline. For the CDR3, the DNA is TGTGCCAGCAGTTACCGCTCGGGACAGAGCTCCTACGAGCAGTACTTC. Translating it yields CASSYRSGQSSYEQYF.

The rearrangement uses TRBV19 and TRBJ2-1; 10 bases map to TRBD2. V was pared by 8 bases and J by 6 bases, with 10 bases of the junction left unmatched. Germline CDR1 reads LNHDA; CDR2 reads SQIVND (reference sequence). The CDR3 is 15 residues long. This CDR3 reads CASHLAGAFGNEQFF. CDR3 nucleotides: TGTGCCAGTCATCTAGCGGGGGCCTTTGGCAATGAGCAGTTCTTC. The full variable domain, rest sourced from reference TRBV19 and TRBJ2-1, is DGGITQSPKYLFRKEGQNVTLSCEQNLNHDAMYWYRQDPGQGLRLIYYSQIVNDFQKGDIAEGYSVSREKKESFPLTVTSAQKNPTAFYLCASHLAGAFGNEQFFGPGTRLTVL.

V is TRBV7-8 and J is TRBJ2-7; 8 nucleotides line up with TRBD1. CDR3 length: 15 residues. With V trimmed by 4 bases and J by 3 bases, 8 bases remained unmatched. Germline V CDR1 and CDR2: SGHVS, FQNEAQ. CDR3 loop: CASSSQTGVGYEQYF. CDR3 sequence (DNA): TGTGCCAGCAGCTCGCAGACAGGGGTAGGCTACGAGCAGTACTTC.

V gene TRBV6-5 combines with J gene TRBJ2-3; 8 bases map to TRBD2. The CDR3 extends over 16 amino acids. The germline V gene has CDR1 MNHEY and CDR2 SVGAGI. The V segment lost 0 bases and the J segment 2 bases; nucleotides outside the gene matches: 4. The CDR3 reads CASSYSASGSTDTQYF. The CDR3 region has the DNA TGTGCCAGCAGTTACTCGGCTAGCGGGTCCACAGATACGCAGTATTTT.